One sample yielded the 30 T cell receptor beta chains listed below, sequenced in a study of cytomegalovirus exposure and HLA in healthy donors. 60 Vbeta and 13 Jbeta primers were used in PCR. The table came from immunoSEQ multiplex PCR; TCRdb's copy has only in-frame clones and leaves some out. The sample holds 65,000 or so clones, around 77% seen once. Sequences were obtained from PBMCs. These TCRs come from a woman between 35 and 50 years old in good health and CMV-seropositive.

This chain links TRBV11-2 with TRBJ1-4; perhaps TRBD1 as D (5 bases). Germline assignment: CDR1 SGHAT and CDR2 FQNNGV. V shed 4 bases and J shed 2 bases, with 17 bases lying between them. This CDR3 has 17 amino acids. The CDR3 DNA is TGTGCCAGCAGCTCAAGACGCGGGGCGTATACTAATGAAAAACTGTTTTTT. Translation: CASSSRRGAYTNEKLFF.

The rearrangement uses TRBV10-3 and TRBJ1-5, with 7 bases lining up with TRBD1. The V gene's germline CDR1 is ENHRY and CDR2 SYGVKD. V lost 6 bases, J lost 3 bases, and 8 bases stayed unmatched. The CDR3 consists of 15 residues. The CDR3 DNA is TGTGCCATCAGCTCGACAGGGTTTATCAATCAGCCCCAGCATTTT. Translating it yields CAISSTGFINQPQHF.

DNA of the CDR3: TGTGCCAGCAGCGCGGGGGAAGCCTACGAGCAGTACTTC. This sequence encodes CASSAGEAYEQYF. This chain joins TRBV5-6 and TRBJ2-7; 7 bases match TRBD2. The V gene end was trimmed by 4 bases and the J gene end by 2 bases; junction bases not matched to a gene: 3. Looked up from germline, CDR1 is SGHDT and CDR2 is YYEEEE. CDR3 length equals 13 residues.

This sequence joins TRBV30 and TRBJ1-2, with a tentative D call TRBD1 (5 bases). V gave up 3 bases and J gave up 4 bases, with 15 bases separating them. The CDR3 totals 14 residues. Germline loops: CDR1 GTSNPN, CDR2 SVGIG (reference sequence). DNA of the CDR3: TGTGCCTGGAGCAGAACGGACACATTCTATGGCTACACCTTC. Translated, it gives CAWSRTDTFYGYTF.

This clone has only a few counts. The V and J genes are TRBV29-1 and TRBJ1-1, with 8 bases aligning to TRBD1. The trim removed 4 bases at V and 4 bases at J, leaving 5 bases unmatched. Germline CDR1 and CDR2: SQVTM and ANQGSEA. The CDR3 runs to 13 residues. In DNA, the CDR3 is TGCAGCGTTGCAGGGGGCGAGGTCACTGAAGCTTTCTTT. Its translation: CSVAGGEVTEAFF.

This chain connects TRBV7-2 to TRBJ2-3; 10 bases are a match to TRBD2. CDR1 is SGHTA and CDR2 is FQGNSA in the germline V gene. The CDR3 spans 16 residues. V shed 2 bases and J 5 bases; nucleotides not matched to a gene: 7. The CDR3 loop reads CASSLQAGGRLDTQYF. The CDR3 nucleotides are TGTGCCAGCAGCTTACAAGCGGGGGGGCGTTTAGATACGCAGTATTTT.

For this clone: Germline is not matched at one junction end, which may reflect a read error. This CDR3 is CASHITGGSRGHTF. CDR3 DNA sequence: TGTGCCAGTCACATAACAGGGGGCTCTCGTGGCCACACCTTC. The rearrangement links TRBV19 to TRBJ1-2; TRBD1 matches at 9 bases. The germline gives CDR1 LNHDA, CDR2 SQIVND (reference sequence). CDR3 length: 14 amino acids.

The V gene is TRBV18, the J gene TRBJ1-1, with 9 nucleotides matching TRBD1. Unmatched junction bases numbered 5, after V lost 4 bases and J lost 5 bases. CDR3 size: 14 residues. Germline values: CDR1 KGHSH, CDR2 LQKENI. CDR3 DNA: TGTGCCAGCTCACTTACAGGGGGCAGGACTGAAGCTTTCTTT. It specifies CASSLTGGRTEAFF.

This sequence joins TRBV15 and TRBJ2-3, with D perhaps TRBD1 (5 bases). CDR1 is LNHNV and CDR2 is YYDKDF in the germline V gene (reference sequence). Trimming removed 3 bases from V and 6 bases from J, with 16 bases in between. CDR3 length equals 15 residues. CDR3 DNA: TGTGCCACCAGCAGCGAACTTCCAGGGTACGATACGCAGTATTTT. Translation gives CATSSELPGYDTQYF.

This rearrangement joins TRBV30 to TRBJ2-7; a weak D match, TRBD1 (6 bases). CDR1 GTSNPN and CDR2 SVGIG come from the germline V gene (reference sequence). Trimming removed 3 bases at V and 3 bases at J, with 15 bases between. CDR3 length equals 14 residues. CDR3 region: CAWSPDRRIYEQYF. The CDR3 bases are TGTGCCTGGAGCCCGGACAGAAGGATCTACGAGCAGTACTTC.

The chain couples TRBV5-1 to TRBJ2-5; TRBD1 might be the D (5 bases). Trimming pared 1 base from V and 5 bases from J, leaving 9 bases between. CDR1 and CDR2 (germline): SGHRS, YFSETQ. CDR3 length: 13 amino acids. CDR3 in amino acids: CASSLLGRETQYF. Written as DNA, the CDR3 is TGCGCCAGCAGCTTGTTGGGGCGGGAGACCCAGTACTTC.

The gene calls are TRBV6-1 and TRBJ1-2, with D uncertain. The germline V and J ends were trimmed by 8 bases and 0 bases, with 10 bases remaining between them. The germline gives CDR1 MNHNS, CDR2 SASEGT. The CDR3 runs 13 residues. Here the CDR3 DNA reads TGTGCCAGCTGTATCTCGTCTAACTATGGCTACACCTTC. It yields the protein CASCISSNYGYTF.

V is TRBV30 and J is TRBJ1-1, with unresolved D. The CDR3 extends over 13 amino acids. Looked up from germline, CDR1 is GTSNPN and CDR2 is SVGIG (reference sequence). Trimming left V 3 bases short and J 1 base short, with 9 bases between. CDR3 residues: CAWRRLQNTEAFF. The CDR3 DNA reads TGTGCCTGGAGACGGTTGCAGAACACTGAAGCTTTCTTT.

This clone has only a few counts. The chain couples TRBV5-4 to TRBJ1-1, with TRBD1 matching 8 bases. The CDR3 has 15 residues. Looked up from germline, CDR1 is SGHNT and CDR2 is YYREEE (reference sequence). The junction had 12 bases not matched to a gene; V was cut back by 2 bases and J by 9 bases. CDR3 protein: CASSLWQGAGSKAFF. The CDR3 DNA sequence: TGTGCCAGCAGCTTATGGCAGGGGGCAGGTTCAAAAGCTTTCTTT.

The J gene is TRBJ1-1, the V gene TRBV7-2; D call uncertain. Germline-derived CDR1 and CDR2 are SGHTA and FQGNSA. The CDR3 runs 13 residues. V dropped 5 bases and J dropped 0 bases, with 7 bases sitting between them. As DNA, the CDR3 is TGTGCCAGCAGCCCGGCGGTGAACACTGAAGCTTTCTTT. Residues: CASSPAVNTEAFF. The full variable domain, rest sourced from reference TRBV7-2 and TRBJ1-1, is GAGVSQSPSNKVTEKGKDVELRCDPISGHTALYWYRQSLGQGLEFLIYFQGNSAPDKSGLPSDRFSAERTGGSVSTLTIQRTQQEDSAVYLCASSPAVNTEAFFGQGTRLTVV.

The chain links TRBV7-2 to TRBJ2-1; possibly TRBD2 for D (5 bases). This CDR3 region has 14 residues. Germline V lookup: CDR1 SGHTA, CDR2 FQGNSA. Trimming removed 2 bases from V and 6 bases from J, with 11 bases in between. The CDR3 DNA is TGTGCCAGCAGCTTAATCCTAGCCAGCAATGAGCAGTTCTTC. This codes for CASSLILASNEQFF.

In its sample, this clone was seen once. The chain is built from TRBV18 and TRBJ1-2; D is possibly TRBD1 (6 bases). The CDR3 extends over 19 amino acids. Germline V gene lookup returns CDR1 KGHSH and CDR2 LQKENI. The V end was cut by 3 bases, the J end by 2 bases, with 25 bases between. The CDR3 bases are TGTGCCAGCTCACCGATCCGAGAAAGACAGGCTTCGACAAACTATGGCTACACCTTC. Its translation: CASSPIRERQASTNYGYTF.

The genes are TRBV6-5 and TRBJ1-1; maybe TRBD1 (5 bases). Germline values: CDR1 MNHEY, CDR2 SVGAGI. This CDR3 spans 16 amino acids. V was pared by 2 bases and J by 0 bases, with 13 bases between. The CDR3 sequence is CASSYLVTGLNTEAFF. Written as DNA, the CDR3 is TGTGCCAGCAGTTACCTTGTTACAGGACTGAACACTGAAGCTTTCTTT.

The chain employs TRBV19 and TRBJ1-1, with 8 positions matching TRBD1. The V segment lost 4 bases and the J segment 1 base; nucleotides outside the gene matches: 8. The CDR3 contains 16 residues. Germline lookup yields CDR1 LNHDA and CDR2 SQIVND (reference sequence). The CDR3 loop is CASSTRTGLTNTEAFF. CDR3 DNA: TGTGCCAGTAGTACGCGGACAGGGTTAACGAACACTGAAGCTTTCTTT.

The V and J genes are TRBV7-2 and TRBJ2-3, with TRBD2 as a possible D gene (6 bases). Germline V gene lookup returns CDR1 SGHTA and CDR2 FQGNSA. Trimming pared 5 bases from V and 1 base from J, leaving 16 bases between. This CDR3 is 16 amino acids long. In DNA, the CDR3 is TGTGCCAGCAGCCCCAGGATGGGAGGCGGCACAGATACGCAGTATTTT. It encodes CASSPRMGGGTDTQYF.

V and J are TRBV11-2 and TRBJ2-5, with 8 bases matching TRBD1. V shed 2 bases, J shed 4 bases, and the junction held 6 bases outside the gene matches. CDR1 is SGHAT and CDR2 is FQNNGV in the germline V gene. CDR3 size: 15 residues. The CDR3 sequence is CASSLPFGQGETQYF. The CDR3, as DNA: TGTGCCAGCAGCTTACCCTTCGGACAGGGAGAGACCCAGTACTTC.

This clone was seen a single time. The chain carries TRBV7-9 and TRBJ2-7; 7 bases are a match to TRBD2. Germline trimming cut 4 bases from V and 0 bases from J; bases unmatched to any gene: 6. The CDR3 runs 15 residues. Per germline, CDR1 SEHNR and CDR2 FQNEAQ (reference sequence). CDR3 protein: CASSYSSGASYEQYF. The CDR3 DNA reads as TGTGCCAGCAGCTATTCGAGCGGGGCCTCCTACGAGCAGTACTTC.

CDR3 loop: CASRSTGTYGYTF. For the CDR3, the DNA is TGTGCCAGCAGGTCCACAGGGACCTATGGCTACACCTTC. V usage is TRBV6-5 and J usage is TRBJ1-2, with a tentative D call TRBD1 (6 bases). The CDR3 is made up of 13 amino acids. V lost 6 bases, J lost 4 bases, and 12 bases lay in between. CDR1 MNHEY and CDR2 SVGAGI come from the germline V gene.

The chain carries TRBV6-5 and TRBJ2-1, with no clear D. This CDR3 is built from 14 residues. Germline lookup yields CDR1 MNHEY and CDR2 SVGAGI. Trimming pared 2 bases from V and 5 bases from J, leaving 10 bases between. CDR3 region: CASSYGLANNEQFF. CDR3 in DNA: TGTGCCAGCAGTTACGGCCTGGCCAACAATGAGCAGTTCTTC.

The gene calls are TRBV4-3 and TRBJ2-2; D is perhaps TRBD1 (5 bases). The germline V and J ends were trimmed by 6 bases and 3 bases, with 14 bases remaining between them. The CDR3 extends over 15 amino acids. Germline assignment: CDR1 LGHNA and CDR2 YSLEER. CDR3 protein: CASSNRGGDTGELFF. The CDR3, as DNA: TGCGCCAGCAGTAATAGGGGTGGGGACACCGGGGAGCTGTTTTTT.

V and J are TRBV4-3 and TRBJ2-5, with D possibly matching TRBD2 (5 bases). The germline gives CDR1 LGHNA, CDR2 YSLEER. This CDR3 has 14 amino acids. Trimming cost V 0 bases and J 7 bases, with 12 bases left between them. The CDR3 reads CASSQDWGAGTQYF. CDR3 bases: TGCGCCAGCAGCCAAGATTGGGGAGCAGGGACCCAGTACTTC.

The chain uses TRBV11-3 and TRBJ1-3, with D uncertain. Germline CDR1 is SGHNT and CDR2 is YENEEA. The CDR3 is made up of 13 amino acids. Trimming removed 5 bases at V and 2 bases at J, with 7 bases between. CDR3 loop: CASSHSPGNTIYF. The CDR3 DNA reads as TGTGCCAGCAGCCACTCTCCTGGAAACACCATATATTTT.

This clone has a handful of counts. The CDR3 region has the DNA TGTGCCAGCAGTACCGAACAGGGTTTGGGTCAGCCCCAGCATTTT. Its translation: CASSTEQGLGQPQHF. The chain is built from TRBV6-5 and TRBJ1-5, with a possible D match to TRBD1 (6 bases). Trimming removed 5 bases at V and 6 bases at J, with 17 bases between. The CDR3 length is 15 residues. Per germline, CDR1 MNHEY and CDR2 SVGAGI.

The rearrangement links TRBV20-1 to TRBJ2-7; no firm D call. Trimming stripped 3 bases from V and 4 bases from J, with 7 bases between. The CDR3 contains 11 residues. Germline CDR1 is DFQATT and CDR2 is SNEGSKA (reference sequence). The CDR3 DNA is TGCAGTGCTAGTCTACTGTACGAGCAGTACTTC. Translating gives CSASLLYEQYF.

The chain couples TRBV7-2 to TRBJ2-7; D may be TRBD1 (7 bases). The CDR3 contains 16 residues. Germline V gene sequence: CDR1 SGHTA, CDR2 FQGNSA. V lost 3 bases to trimming and J lost 5 bases, with 20 bases between them. The CDR3 reads CASSFRQGGNRDEQYF. The CDR3 DNA follows: TGTGCCAGCAGCTTCCGCCAGGGGGGTAACAGAGACGAGCAGTACTTC.